A selection of T cell receptor beta chains follows, all from one sample in a study of HIV-infected patients and healthy controls. From the 5' RACE reads, TCRdb called clonotypes with MiXCR, one entry per CDR3 protein. The sample gives 15,000 to 20,000 distinct CDR3 sequences, approximately 9% of which show up once; about 2.6% is in the top ten. Material: blood. These receptors were collected from an adult in good health. Each CDR3 is given with its conserved first and last residue. The D gene is left open where the match is weak. Size tells how often a clone was seen (once, few, many) or the class of an expanded clone, and some rows leave it out.

abundance	v_gene	d_gene	j_gene	CDR3aa	CDR3nt
many	TRBV28	-	TRBJ2-2	CASSPGGPAGELFF	TGTGCCAGCAGTCCCGGAGGGCCAGCCGGGGAGCTGTTTTTT
few	TRBV6-6	-	TRBJ1-3	CASSYSIRGFPGNTIYF	TGTGCCAGCAGTTACTCGATCCGCGGCTTTCCTGGAAACACCATATATTTT
many	TRBV4-1	-	TRBJ2-5	CASSQAVWETQYF	TGCGCCAGCAGCCAAGCCGTCTGGGAGACCCAGTACTTC
few	TRBV30	-	TRBJ2-1	CAWSGVYEQFF	TGTGCCTGGAGTGGGGTCTATGAGCAGTTCTTC
many	TRBV7-9	-	TRBJ2-5	CASSFFQGSETQYF	TGTGCCAGCAGCTTTTTTCAGGGGTCAGAGACCCAGTACTTC
many	TRBV6-1	-	TRBJ2-7	CATRGLPTYEQYF	TGTGCCACACGAGGACTCCCAACCTACGAGCAGTACTTC
medium-sized	TRBV6-2/TRBV6-3	TRBD2	TRBJ2-3	CASSGTPGTSADTQYF	TGTGCCAGCAGTGGAACTCCCGGGACTAGCGCAGATACGCAGTATTTT
many	TRBV20-1	TRBD1	TRBJ1-5	CSAMDREGQPQHF	TGCAGTGCTATGGACAGGGAAGGTCAGCCCCAGCATTTT
many	TRBV6-5	-	TRBJ1-2	CASSYGGDYGYTF	TGTGCCAGCAGTTACGGCGGAGACTATGGCTACACCTTC
-	TRBV10-3	TRBD2	TRBJ2-3	CAISSSSGGLDTQYF	TGTGCCATCAGTTCGTCCAGCGGGGGCCTAGATACGCAGTATTTT
many	TRBV6-5	TRBD1	TRBJ2-7	CASSRTGTGDYEQYF	TGTGCCAGCAGCCGAACCGGGACAGGGGACTACGAGCAGTACTTC
many	TRBV5-1	-	TRBJ1-1	CASSLATGLNTEAFF	TGCGCCAGCAGCTTGGCCACAGGCTTGAACACTGAAGCTTTCTTT
-	TRBV7-9	-	TRBJ2-1	CASSSDSFWGNEQFF	TGTGCCAGCAGCTCGGACTCTTTTTGGGGGAATGAGCAGTTCTTC
-	TRBV10-3	-	TRBJ2-6	CAISSDGSTSGANVLTF	TGTGCCATCTCATCCGATGGCAGCACATCTGGGGCCAACGTCCTGACTTTC
many	TRBV6-1	-	TRBJ2-5	CASSEASGARTQYF	TGTGCCAGCAGTGAGGCGTCAGGGGCCAGGACCCAGTACTTC
few	TRBV7-2	-	TRBJ2-3	CASSLALGGTDTQYF	TGTGCCAGCAGCTTAGCGCTTGGGGGGACAGATACGCAGTATTTT
many	TRBV11-2	-	TRBJ2-7	CASSLSGREQYF	TGTGCCAGCAGCTTGTCGGGTCGCGAGCAGTACTTC
medium-sized	TRBV29-1	-	TRBJ2-7	CSVKGTRSYEQYF	TGCAGCGTTAAGGGTACTCGATCCTACGAGCAGTACTTC
many	TRBV7-9	-	TRBJ1-4	CASSSAHTSRPANEKLFF	TGTGCCAGCAGCTCAGCCCATACCAGTCGTCCAGCTAATGAAAAACTGTTTTTT
many	TRBV3-1	-	TRBJ1-5	CASSRAGDDPQHF	TGTGCCAGCAGCCGCGCGGGGGATGATCCCCAGCATTTT
many	TRBV28	-	TRBJ1-5	CASSSGWLSGSQPQHF	TGTGCCAGCAGTTCGGGTTGGTTGTCAGGTAGTCAGCCCCAGCATTTT
-	TRBV29-1	-	TRBJ2-3	CSVALFTDTQYF	TGCAGCGTGGCGCTGTTCACAGATACGCAGTATTTT
many	TRBV6-6	TRBD1	TRBJ1-2	CASSLYRTGNYGYTF	TGTGCCAGCAGTTTATATCGGACAGGGAACTATGGCTACACCTTC
many	TRBV11-2	-	TRBJ1-4	CASSLRQINEKLFF	TGTGCCAGCAGCTTAAGGCAGATTAATGAAAAACTGTTTTTT
medium-sized	TRBV6-4	-	TRBJ2-2	CASSETNTGELFF	TGTGCCAGCAGTGAAACGAACACCGGGGAGCTGTTTTTT
many	TRBV20-1	-	TRBJ2-3	CSARGSLSTDTQYF	TGCAGTGCTAGGGGCAGCCTTAGCACAGATACGCAGTATTTT
many	TRBV20-1	TRBD2	TRBJ2-2	CSARETSGGSGELFF	TGCAGTGCTAGGGAAACTAGCGGGGGTTCCGGGGAGCTGTTTTTT
many	TRBV12-3/TRBV12-4	-	TRBJ2-7	CASSLSAGGREQYF	TGTGCCAGCAGTTTATCTGCAGGGGGGCGCGAGCAGTACTTC
many	TRBV20-1	-	TRBJ1-1	CSAMGRYTEAFF	TGCAGTGCTATGGGCCGGTACACTGAAGCTTTCTTT
few	TRBV4-1	-	TRBJ1-1	CASSQTGSSTEAFF	TGCGCCAGCAGCCAGACAGGTTCGAGCACTGAAGCTTTCTTT
few	TRBV6-2/TRBV6-3	TRBD2	TRBJ2-5	CASRDSGGYQETQYF	TGTGCCAGCAGGGATAGCGGGGGGTACCAAGAGACCCAGTACTTC
many	TRBV29-1	-	TRBJ2-2	CSVGRGGELFF	TGCAGCGTTGGTAGAGGCGGGGAGCTGTTTTTT
many	TRBV30	-	TRBJ1-3	CASQRSSGNTIYF	TGTGCCTCCCAACGGAGCTCTGGAAACACCATATATTTT
-	TRBV6-1	TRBD1	TRBJ2-7	CASTRSGTGGFGYEQYF	TGTGCCAGCACCAGATCCGGGACAGGGGGATTCGGGTACGAGCAGTACTTC
many	TRBV12-3/TRBV12-4	-	TRBJ2-1	CASSLGSSEQFF	TGTGCCAGCAGTTTAGGCTCCAGTGAGCAGTTCTTC
many	TRBV25-1	-	TRBJ2-3	CASSDDRTDTQYF	TGTGCCAGCAGTGACGACCGCACAGATACGCAGTATTTT
medium-sized	TRBV9	TRBD1	TRBJ1-1	CASSVGDRGEGAEAFF	TGTGCCAGCAGCGTAGGGGACAGGGGAGAGGGCGCTGAAGCTTTCTTT
many	TRBV7-9	-	TRBJ1-5	CASSMSNQPQHF	TGTGCCAGCAGCATGAGCAATCAGCCCCAGCATTTT
many	TRBV7-9	-	TRBJ2-4	CASSATGKAKNIQYF	TGTGCCAGCAGCGCCACAGGGAAAGCCAAAAACATTCAGTACTTC
many	TRBV5-1	TRBD1	TRBJ1-1	CASSWGGQGSEAFF	TGCGCCAGCAGCTGGGGAGGACAGGGGTCGGAAGCTTTCTTT
-	TRBV12-3/TRBV12-4	-	TRBJ1-2	CASRFTALYGYTF	TGTGCCAGCAGATTCACAGCCCTTTATGGCTACACCTTC
many	TRBV6-5	-	TRBJ1-1	CASSYFAGLNTEAFF	TGTGCCAGCAGTTATTTTGCGGGACTGAACACTGAAGCTTTCTTT
once	TRBV7-9	-	TRBJ2-1	CASSIDTSSYNEQFF	TGTGCCAGCAGTATAGACACGAGCTCCTACAATGAGCAGTTCTTC
many	TRBV10-3	-	TRBJ1-2	CAISLPGTEYGYTF	TGTGCCATCAGTTTACCCGGGACGGAATATGGCTACACCTTC
many	TRBV6-2/TRBV6-3	-	TRBJ1-5	CASSYPGQNNQPQHF	TGTGCCAGCAGTTACCCAGGACAGAATAATCAGCCCCAGCATTTT
few	TRBV7-3	-	TRBJ2-1	CASSLGGDTEQFF	TGTGCCAGCAGCTTAGGCGGCGACACCGAGCAGTTCTTC
many	TRBV6-2/TRBV6-3	-	TRBJ1-5	CASSIRDSNQPQHF	TGTGCCAGCAGCATTCGGGACAGCAATCAGCCCCAGCATTTT
few	TRBV5-8	-	TRBJ2-5	CASSIQETQYF	TGTGCCAGCAGCATACAAGAGACCCAGTACTTC
many	TRBV14	-	TRBJ1-2	CASSHTTNYGYTF	TGTGCCAGCAGCCACACAACTAACTATGGCTACACCTTC
-	TRBV14	-	TRBJ1-2	CASSPERNYGYTF	TGTGCCAGCAGCCCGGAGCGTAACTATGGCTACACCTTC
many	TRBV19	TRBD1	TRBJ1-1	CASRSQGAVTEAFF	TGTGCCAGTAGAAGCCAGGGGGCCGTCACTGAAGCTTTCTTT
many	TRBV7-2	-	TRBJ2-7	CASSYEPYEQYF	TGTGCCAGCAGCTACGAACCCTACGAGCAGTACTTC
-	TRBV6-2/TRBV6-3	-	TRBJ1-1	CASSSGQRDEAFF	TGTGCCAGCAGTTCCGGACAGAGGGATGAGGCTTTCTTT
medium-sized	TRBV2	-	TRBJ2-2	CASSPLGGRFRGNTGELFF	TGTGCCAGCTCCCCCCTCGGGGGGCGCTTTCGAGGGAACACCGGGGAGCTGTTTTTT